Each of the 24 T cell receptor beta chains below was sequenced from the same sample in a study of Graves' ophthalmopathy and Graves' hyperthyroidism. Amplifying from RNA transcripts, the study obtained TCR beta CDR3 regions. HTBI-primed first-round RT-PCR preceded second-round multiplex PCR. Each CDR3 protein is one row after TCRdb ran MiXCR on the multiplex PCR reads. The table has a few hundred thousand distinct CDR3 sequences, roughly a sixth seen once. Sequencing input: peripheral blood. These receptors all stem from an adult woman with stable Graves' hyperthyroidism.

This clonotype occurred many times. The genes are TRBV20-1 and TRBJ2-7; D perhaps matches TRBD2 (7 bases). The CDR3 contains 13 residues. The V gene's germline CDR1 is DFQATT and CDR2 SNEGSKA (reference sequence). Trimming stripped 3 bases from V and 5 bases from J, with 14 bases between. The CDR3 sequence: CSASKGGRDEQYF. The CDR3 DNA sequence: TGCAGTGCTAGTAAAGGGGGGAGGGACGAGCAGTACTTC.

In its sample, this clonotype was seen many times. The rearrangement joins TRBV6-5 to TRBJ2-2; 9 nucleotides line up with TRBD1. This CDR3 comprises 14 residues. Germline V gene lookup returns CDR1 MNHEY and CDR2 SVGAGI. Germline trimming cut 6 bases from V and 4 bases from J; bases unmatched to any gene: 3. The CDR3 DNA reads TGTGCCAGCAGGTCGACAGGGGGCACCGGGGAGCTGTTTTTT. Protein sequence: CASRSTGGTGELFF.

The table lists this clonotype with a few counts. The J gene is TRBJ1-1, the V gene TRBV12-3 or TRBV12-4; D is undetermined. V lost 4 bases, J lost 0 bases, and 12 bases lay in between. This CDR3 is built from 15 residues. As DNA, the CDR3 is TGTGCCAGCAGTTACCGGAGGGAGCTGAACACTGAAGCTTTCTTT. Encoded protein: CASSYRRELNTEAFF.

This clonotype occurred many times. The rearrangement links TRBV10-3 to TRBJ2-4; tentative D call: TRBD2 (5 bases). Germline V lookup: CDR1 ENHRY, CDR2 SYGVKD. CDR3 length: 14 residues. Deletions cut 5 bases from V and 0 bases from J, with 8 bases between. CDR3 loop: CAISSAGAKNIQYF. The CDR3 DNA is TGTGCCATCAGTTCGGCGGGAGCCAAAAACATTCAGTACTTC.

As DNA, the CDR3 is TGCAGTGCTAGTATGATGGGGAAGGAGGACACTGAAGCTTTCTTT. Its translation is CSASMMGKEDTEAFF. The rearrangement links TRBV20-1 to TRBJ1-1; D is unclear. CDR1 and CDR2 (germline): DFQATT, SNEGSKA (reference sequence). V was cut by 3 bases and J by 3 bases, with 17 bases left in between. The CDR3 extends over 15 amino acids.

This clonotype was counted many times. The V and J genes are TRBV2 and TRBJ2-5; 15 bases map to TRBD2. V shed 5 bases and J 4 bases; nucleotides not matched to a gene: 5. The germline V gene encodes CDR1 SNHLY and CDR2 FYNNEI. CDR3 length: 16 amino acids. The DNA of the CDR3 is TGTGCCAGCAGTTGGACTAGCGGGAGGGCTGGAGAGACCCAGTACTTC. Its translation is CASSWTSGRAGETQYF.

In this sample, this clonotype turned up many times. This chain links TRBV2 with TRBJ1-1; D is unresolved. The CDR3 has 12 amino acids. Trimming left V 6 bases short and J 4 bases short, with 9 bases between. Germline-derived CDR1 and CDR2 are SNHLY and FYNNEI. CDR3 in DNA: TGTGCCAGCAGGGGAGAGTCCACTGAAGCTTTCTTT. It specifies CASRGESTEAFF.

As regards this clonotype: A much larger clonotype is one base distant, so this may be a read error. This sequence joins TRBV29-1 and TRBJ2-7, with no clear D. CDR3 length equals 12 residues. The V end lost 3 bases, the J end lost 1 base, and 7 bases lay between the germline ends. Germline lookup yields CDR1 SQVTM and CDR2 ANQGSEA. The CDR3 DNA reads TGCAGCGTTGAGTCAGGATCCTACGAGCAGTACTTC. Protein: CSVESGSYEQYF.

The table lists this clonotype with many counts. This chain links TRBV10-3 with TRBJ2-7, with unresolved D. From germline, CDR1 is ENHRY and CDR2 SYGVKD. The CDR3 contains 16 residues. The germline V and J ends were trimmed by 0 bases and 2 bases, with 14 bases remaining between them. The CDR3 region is CAISESGSQKAYEQYF. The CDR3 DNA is TGTGCCATCAGTGAGTCGGGTTCGCAGAAAGCCTACGAGCAGTACTTC.

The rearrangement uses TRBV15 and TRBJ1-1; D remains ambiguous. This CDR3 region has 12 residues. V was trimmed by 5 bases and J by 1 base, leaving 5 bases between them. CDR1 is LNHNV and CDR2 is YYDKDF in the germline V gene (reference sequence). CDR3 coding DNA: TGTGCCACCAGCCCGGGGAACACTGAAGCTTTCTTT. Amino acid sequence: CATSPGNTEAFF.

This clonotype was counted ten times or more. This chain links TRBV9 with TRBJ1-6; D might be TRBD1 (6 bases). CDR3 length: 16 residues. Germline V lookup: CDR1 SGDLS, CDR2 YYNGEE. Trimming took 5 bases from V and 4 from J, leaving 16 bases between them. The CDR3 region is CASSSQGGGYNSPLHF. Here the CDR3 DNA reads TGTGCCAGCAGTTCACAGGGAGGAGGGTATAATTCACCCCTCCACTTT.

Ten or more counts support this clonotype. CDR3 sequence: CAISESMDTIYF. For the CDR3, the DNA is TGTGCCATCAGTGAGTCGATGGACACCATATATTTT. The chain uses TRBV10-3 and TRBJ1-3, with D hard to call. Deletions cut 0 bases from V and 8 bases from J, with 5 bases between. The germline V gene encodes CDR1 ENHRY and CDR2 SYGVKD. The CDR3 covers 12 residues.

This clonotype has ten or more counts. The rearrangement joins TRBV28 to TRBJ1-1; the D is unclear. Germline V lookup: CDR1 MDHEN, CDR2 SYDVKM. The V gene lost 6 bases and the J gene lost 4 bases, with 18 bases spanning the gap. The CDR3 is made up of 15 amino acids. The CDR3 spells CASRLGGLPGTEAFF. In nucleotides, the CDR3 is TGTGCCAGCAGGCTCGGCGGGTTGCCTGGCACTGAAGCTTTCTTT.

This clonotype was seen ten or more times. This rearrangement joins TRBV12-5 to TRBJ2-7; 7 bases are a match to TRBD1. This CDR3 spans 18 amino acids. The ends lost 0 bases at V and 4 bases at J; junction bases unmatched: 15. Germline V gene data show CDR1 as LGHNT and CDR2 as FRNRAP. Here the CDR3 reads CASGLVPLLGGHLYEQYF. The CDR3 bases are TGTGCTAGTGGTTTGGTACCCCTTTTAGGGGGCCACCTTTACGAGCAGTACTTC.

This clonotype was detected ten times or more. The CDR3 bases are TGTGCCAGCAGCCAAGATAGGGACTCTGGGGCCAACGTCCTGACTTTC. Its protein is CASSQDRDSGANVLTF. This chain connects TRBV4-2 to TRBJ2-6; D is undetermined. This CDR3 is 16 amino acids long. CDR1 is LGHNA, CDR2 YNFKEQ, per germline. V gave up 0 bases and J gave up 0 bases, with 6 bases separating them.

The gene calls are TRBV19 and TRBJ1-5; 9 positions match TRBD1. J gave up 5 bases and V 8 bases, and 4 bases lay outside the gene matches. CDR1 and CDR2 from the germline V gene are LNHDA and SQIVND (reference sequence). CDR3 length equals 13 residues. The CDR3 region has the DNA TGTGCCAGTCGGGACAGGGATGATCAGCCCCAGCATTTT. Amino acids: CASRDRDDQPQHF.

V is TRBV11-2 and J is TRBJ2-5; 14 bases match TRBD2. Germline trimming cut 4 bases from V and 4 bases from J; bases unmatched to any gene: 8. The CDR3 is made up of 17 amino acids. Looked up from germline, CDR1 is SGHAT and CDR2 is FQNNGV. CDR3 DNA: TGTGCCAGCAGCTCGGGACTAGCGGGAGTTTTGCGAGAGACCCAGTACTTC. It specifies CASSSGLAGVLRETQYF.

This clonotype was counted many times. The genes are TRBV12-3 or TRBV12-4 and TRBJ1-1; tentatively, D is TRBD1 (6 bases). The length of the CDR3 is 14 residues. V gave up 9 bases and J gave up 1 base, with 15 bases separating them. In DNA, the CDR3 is TGTGCCAGTAGCAGGGGACGGCCGAACACTGAAGCTTTCTTT. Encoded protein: CASSRGRPNTEAFF.

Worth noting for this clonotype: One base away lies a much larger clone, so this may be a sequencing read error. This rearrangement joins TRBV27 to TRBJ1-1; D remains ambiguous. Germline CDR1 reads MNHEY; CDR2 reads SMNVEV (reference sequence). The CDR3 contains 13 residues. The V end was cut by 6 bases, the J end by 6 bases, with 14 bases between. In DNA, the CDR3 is TGTGCCAGCAGAGTTGCTCGGGGAGCTGAAGCTTTCTTT. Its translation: CASRVARGAEAFF.

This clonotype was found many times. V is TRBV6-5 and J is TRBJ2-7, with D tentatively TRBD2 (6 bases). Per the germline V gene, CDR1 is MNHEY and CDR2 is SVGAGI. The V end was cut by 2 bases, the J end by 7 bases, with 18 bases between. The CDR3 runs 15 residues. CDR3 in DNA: TGTGCCAGCAGTTACGGGTTGAACCTCCGGGGGGAGCAGTACTTC. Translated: CASSYGLNLRGEQYF.

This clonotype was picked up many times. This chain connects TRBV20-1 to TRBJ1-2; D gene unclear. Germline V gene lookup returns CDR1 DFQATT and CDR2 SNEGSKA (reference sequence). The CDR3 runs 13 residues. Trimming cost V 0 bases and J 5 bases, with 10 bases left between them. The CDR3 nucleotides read TGCAGTGCTAGAGATTGGGAGACTTATGGCTACACCTTC. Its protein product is CSARDWETYGYTF.

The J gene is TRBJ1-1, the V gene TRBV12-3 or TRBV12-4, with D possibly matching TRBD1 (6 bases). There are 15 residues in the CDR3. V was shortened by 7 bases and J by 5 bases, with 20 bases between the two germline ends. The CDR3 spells CASTAPGTQGTEAFF. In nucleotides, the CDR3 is TGTGCCAGCACTGCCCCCGGGACCCAGGGGACTGAAGCTTTCTTT.

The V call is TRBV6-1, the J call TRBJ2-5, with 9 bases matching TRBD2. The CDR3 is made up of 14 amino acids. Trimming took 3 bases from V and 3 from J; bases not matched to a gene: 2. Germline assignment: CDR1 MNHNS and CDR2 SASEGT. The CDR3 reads CASSEASGEETQYF. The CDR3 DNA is TGTGCCAGCAGTGAGGCTAGCGGGGAAGAGACCCAGTACTTC.

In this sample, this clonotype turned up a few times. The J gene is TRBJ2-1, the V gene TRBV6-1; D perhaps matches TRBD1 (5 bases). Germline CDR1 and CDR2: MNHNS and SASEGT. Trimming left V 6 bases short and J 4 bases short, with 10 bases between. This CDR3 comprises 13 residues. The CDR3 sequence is CASRKSGYNEQFF. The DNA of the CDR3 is TGTGCCAGCAGAAAATCAGGGTACAATGAGCAGTTCTTC.